A single sample gave rise to the 11 T cell receptor beta chains below, sequenced in a study of CD8+ T cells in alopecia areata. Described treatment: oral pan-JAK inhibitor, 5-10 mg twice daily. RNA was isolated and reverse transcribed to cDNA, the sequencing template. Only in-frame clones appear in the TCRdb table, and some are missing; sequencing was by immunoSEQ multiplex PCR. The sample has about 200,000 clones; roughly two fifths are singletons. The sample in question was CD4+ T cells sorted from blood, obtained around week 31, from a patient treated with tofacitinib. Source of these receptors: a human donor with alopecia areata.

V is TRBV23-1 and J is TRBJ1-5; TRBD1 agrees at 7 bases. TRBV23-1 belongs to the ORF category, with a function that is uncertain. This CDR3 region has 16 residues. The V segment lost 5 bases and the J segment 0 bases; nucleotides outside the gene matches: 7. The CDR3 coding sequence is TGCGCCAGCAGTAGGGACAGAGAATATAGCAATCAGCCCCAGCATTTT. This translates into CASSRDREYSNQPQHF.

This clone was seen a handful of times. The CDR3 nucleotides read TGTGCCAGCAGCTTATGGAGGACAGGGGAAGAGACCCAGTACTTC. Translation gives CASSLWRTGEETQYF. The V gene is TRBV5-5, the J gene TRBJ2-5; 9 bases match TRBD1. Trimming took 2 bases from V and 3 from J; bases not matched to a gene: 5. This CDR3 has 15 amino acids. Germline CDR1 is SGHKS and CDR2 is YYEKEE (reference sequence).

V is TRBV15 and J is TRBJ2-7; D gene ambiguous. Between the trimmed V and J ends, which lost 0 bases and 3 bases, there was a span of 6 bases. The CDR3 spans 13 residues. Per germline, CDR1 LNHNV and CDR2 YYDKDF (reference sequence). The CDR3, as DNA: TGTGCCACCAGCAGAGAAGGGAACTACGAGCAGTACTTC. As protein: CATSREGNYEQYF.

This clone has only a few counts. Other DNA sequences in the same sample also yield this CDR3. The genes are TRBV2 and TRBJ1-5, with D tentatively TRBD1 (5 bases). Germline CDR1 SNHLY, CDR2 FYNNEI. V was clipped by 4 bases and J by 3 bases, with 7 bases between them. The CDR3 totals 13 residues. CDR3 bases: TGTGCCAGCAGTGCAGGGTCCAATCAGCCCCAGCATTTT. The encoded protein is CASSAGSNQPQHF.

The V and J genes are TRBV5-1 and TRBJ1-5, with 7 bases aligning to TRBD1. The CDR3 covers 15 residues. After removal of 2 bases from V and 0 bases from J, the junction contained 2 bases not matched to a gene. Germline V gene sequence: CDR1 SGHRS, CDR2 YFSETQ. This CDR3 reads CASSFGDSSNQPQHF. As DNA, the CDR3 is TGCGCCAGCAGCTTCGGGGACAGTAGCAATCAGCCCCAGCATTTT.

This chain uses TRBV30 with TRBJ1-2, with 7 bases identical to TRBD1. The V and J ends lost 3 bases and 3 bases, in that order; junction bases with no gene match: 1. The germline V gene has CDR1 GTSNPN and CDR2 SVGIG (reference sequence). The CDR3 is made up of 12 amino acids. The CDR3 reads CAWSGTDYGYTF. The CDR3 nucleotides read TGTGCCTGGAGCGGGACAGACTATGGCTACACCTTC.

This clone was counted a few times. J is TRBJ2-7 and V is TRBV15; 8 nucleotides line up with TRBD1. J was trimmed by 6 bases and V by 5 bases; bases with no gene match: 12. From germline, CDR1 is LNHNV and CDR2 YYDKDF (reference sequence). The CDR3 length is 15 residues. DNA for the CDR3: TGTGCCACCAGCGGACCGACAGGGGCGGGCGGCGAGCAGTACTTC. This encodes CATSGPTGAGGEQYF.

A remark on this clone: A read error may account for a junction end that differs from germline. This CDR3 is also generated by other DNA sequences in the sample. V gene TRBV9 combines with J gene TRBJ2-3, with 12 bases lining up with TRBD2. Germline values: CDR1 SGDLS, CDR2 YYNGEE. This CDR3 has 15 amino acids. In DNA, the CDR3 is TGTGCCAGCAGCCTACTAGCGGGAGGCACGGATACGCAGTATTTT. Translating it yields CASSLLAGGTDTQYF. The full variable domain, rest sourced from reference TRBV9 and TRBJ2-3, is DSGVTQTPKHLITATGQRVTLRCSPRSGDLSVYWYQQSLDQGLQFLIQYYNGEERAKGNILERFSAQQFPDLHSELNLSSLELGDSALYFCASSLLAGGTDTQYFGPGTRLTVL.

This clone was counted only a few times. This rearrangement joins TRBV4-1 to TRBJ2-7; possibly TRBD1 for D (6 bases). Germline CDR1 and CDR2: MGHRA and YSYEKL. The CDR3 has 14 residues. Trimming left V 4 bases short and J 2 bases short, with 12 bases between. CDR3 protein: CASSRTVDTYEQYF. The CDR3 coding sequence is TGCGCCAGCAGCCGGACAGTAGACACCTACGAGCAGTACTTC.

In its sample, this clone was seen a few times. The genes are TRBV7-8 and TRBJ2-1; D might be TRBD1 (6 bases). The CDR3 is 13 residues long. V lost 8 bases and J 6 bases, leaving 14 bases between the germline ends. Germline V lookup: CDR1 SGHVS, CDR2 FQNEAQ. In DNA form, the CDR3 reads TGTGCCAGCGAACCGGGACATCTCAATGAGCAGTTCTTC. Protein: CASEPGHLNEQFF.

The chain employs TRBV6-1 and TRBJ2-1; possibly TRBD1 or TRBD2 for D (5 bases each). Between the trimmed V and J ends, which lost 5 bases and 5 bases, there was a span of 13 bases. CDR3 length equals 14 residues. Germline loops: CDR1 MNHNS, CDR2 SASEGT. The CDR3 region is CASSSGTSHNEQFF. The DNA for the CDR3 is TGTGCCAGCAGTTCGGGGACCTCGCACAATGAGCAGTTCTTC.